This entry concerns a single T cell receptor (beta chain). V lost 2 bases, J lost 0 bases, and 9 bases lay in between. The germline V gene has CDR1 MDHEN and CDR2 SYDVKM. This CDR3 is built from 15 residues. The sample comes from a study of T cell changes during pregnancy in multiple sclerosis. Here immunoSEQ multiplex PCR was the method, and the copy in TCRdb shows in-frame clones only, minus some. The sample consists of around 61,000 clones, around 90% of them appearing once. Specimen: peripheral blood, collected in the third trimester of pregnancy. The chain has TRBV28 and TRBJ2-3; D gene uncertain. The clonotype originates from a female donor in good health, enrolled as a control in a pregnancy study. The CDR3 loop reads CASSLLGSSTDTQYF. CDR3 coding DNA: TGTGCCAGCAGTTTACTTGGCTCTAGCACAGATACGCAGTATTTT.